The 26 T cell receptor beta chains listed next were all sequenced from one sample in a study of cytomegalovirus exposure and HLA in healthy donors. Primers included in the PCR were 60 Vbeta and 13 Jbeta primers. Sequencing used immunoSEQ multiplex PCR; TCRdb keeps in-frame clones, though not all of them. The table shows under 150,000 clones, with roughly 62% occurring only once. The sample comprised PBMCs. The receptors stem from a man aged 30 to 39 in good health and CMV-seropositive.

CDR3 region: CAWSQGSGQPQHF. The CDR3 nucleotides are TGTGCCTGGAGCCAGGGATCGGGTCAGCCCCAGCATTTT. The chain has TRBV30 and TRBJ1-5; tentative D call: TRBD1 (5 bases). This CDR3 comprises 13 residues. Deletions cut 3 bases from V and 6 bases from J, with 12 bases between. CDR1 is GTSNPN and CDR2 is SVGIG in the germline V gene (reference sequence).

The chain carries TRBV14 and TRBJ1-5; 7 bases are a match to TRBD1. The V and J ends lost 6 bases and 2 bases, in that order; junction bases with no gene match: 10. The V gene's germline CDR1 is SGHDN and CDR2 FVKESK. The CDR3 is 16 residues long. In DNA, the CDR3 is TGTGCCAGCAGACTGCCGCACAGGGGTGGCAATCAGCCCCAGCATTTT. Its protein is CASRLPHRGGNQPQHF.

This clone was counted a few times. The V call is TRBV30, the J call TRBJ1-1; D gene ambiguous. The length of the CDR3 is 16 residues. CDR1 is GTSNPN, CDR2 SVGIG, per germline (reference sequence). Trimming took off 0 bases at V and 5 bases at J, with 19 bases between the two ends. In DNA form, the CDR3 reads TGTGCCTGGAGTGTAACCTGGGAGAGACCCTGGACTGAAGCTTTCTTT. Translation gives CAWSVTWERPWTEAFF.

The V and J genes are TRBV5-6 and TRBJ2-7; TRBD1 is a possible D gene (6 bases). The CDR3 is 13 amino acids. V lost 3 bases and J lost 6, with 13 bases in between. The germline CDR1 and CDR2 sequences are SGHDT and YYEEEE. The CDR3 sequence is CASSSTGQSEQYF. CDR3 nucleotides: TGTGCCAGCAGCTCCACGGGACAAAGCGAGCAGTACTTC. The whole variable domain, filled in from reference TRBV5-6 and TRBJ2-7, reads DAGVTQSPTHLIKTRGQQVTLRCSPKSGHDTVSWYQQALGQGPQFIFQYYEEEERQRGNFPDRFSGHQFPNYSSELNVNALLLGDSALYLCASSSTGQSEQYFGPGTRLTVT.

The chain uses TRBV18 and TRBJ1-5; D gene ambiguous. The V and J ends lost 5 bases and 2 bases respectively, with 16 bases between them. This CDR3 is 16 amino acids long. The germline V gene encodes CDR1 KGHSH and CDR2 LQKENI. The CDR3 is CASSSLRGRGNQPQHF. CDR3 DNA sequence: TGTGCCAGCTCATCGTTACGGGGTCGGGGCAATCAGCCCCAGCATTTT.

V usage is TRBV27 and J usage is TRBJ1-1; TRBD1 might be the D (5 bases). Per the germline V gene, CDR1 is MNHEY and CDR2 is SMNVEV (reference sequence). Trimming removed 3 bases from V and 11 bases from J, with 19 bases in between. The CDR3 length is 14 residues. CDR3 protein: CASSFIGAQDLAFF. In DNA form, the CDR3 reads TGTGCCAGCAGTTTTATAGGGGCTCAGGATTTGGCTTTCTTT.

The table lists this clone with a few counts. The V call is TRBV29-1, the J call TRBJ2-1, with 8 bases that match TRBD1. This CDR3 contains 13 residues. V shed 5 bases, J shed 8 bases, and the junction held 8 bases outside the gene matches. Germline loops: CDR1 SQVTM, CDR2 ANQGSEA. CDR3 coding DNA: TGCAGCGTTCGAGTGACAGGGGATGATGAGCAGTTCTTC. Amino acid sequence: CSVRVTGDDEQFF.

The V call is TRBV5-1, the J call TRBJ2-1; 13 nucleotides align to TRBD2. Germline-derived CDR1 and CDR2 are SGHRS and YFSETQ. Trimming removed 4 bases from V and 8 bases from J; junction bases left unmatched: 6. The CDR3 covers 15 residues. The CDR3 nucleotides read TGCGCCAGCAGCCTCGGACTAGCGGGAGTTTATGAGCAGTTCTTC. Translating it yields CASSLGLAGVYEQFF.

J is TRBJ1-1 and V is TRBV2; TRBD1 is a possible D gene (5 bases). CDR1 and CDR2 from the germline V gene are SNHLY and FYNNEI. This CDR3 has 14 amino acids. The V gene lost 2 bases and the J gene lost 3 bases, with 10 bases spanning the gap. CDR3: CASSEQGAYTEAFF. The CDR3 DNA is TGTGCCAGCAGTGAACAGGGTGCTTACACTGAAGCTTTCTTT. Based on the CDR3 plus reference TRBV2 and TRBJ1-1, the full variable domain is EPEVTQTPSHQVTQMGQEVILRCVPISNHLYFYWYRQILGQKVEFLVSFYNNEISEKSEIFDDQFSVERPDGSNFTLKIRSTKLEDSAMYFCASSEQGAYTEAFFGQGTRLTVV.

The V call is TRBV4-3, the J call TRBJ2-7; no firm D call. CDR1 and CDR2 (germline): LGHNA, YSLEER. The CDR3 contains 13 residues. The germline V and J ends were trimmed by 4 bases and 6 bases, with 13 bases remaining between them. CDR3 region: CASSLFPRAEQYF. The CDR3 bases are TGCGCCAGCAGCCTGTTCCCCCGAGCCGAGCAGTACTTC.

The rearrangement links TRBV7-9 to TRBJ1-1; D remains ambiguous. Germline values: CDR1 SEHNR, CDR2 FQNEAQ (reference sequence). The V end lost 2 bases, the J end lost 0 bases, and 4 bases lay between the germline ends. This CDR3 region has 13 residues. DNA for the CDR3: TGTGCCAGCAGCTTATTAGTGAACACTGAAGCTTTCTTT. The encoded protein is CASSLLVNTEAFF.

The rearrangement links TRBV7-6 to TRBJ2-2; TRBD2 aligns across 8 bases. The V gene's germline CDR1 is SGHVS and CDR2 FNYEAQ. The CDR3 runs 16 residues. V shed 2 bases and J 7 bases; nucleotides not matched to a gene: 9. The CDR3, as DNA: TGTGCCAGCAGCTTACAGAGCGGGAGTTTTAGCGGGGAGCTGTTTTTT. The encoded protein is CASSLQSGSFSGELFF. The full variable domain, in which reference TRBV7-6 and TRBJ2-2 provide the parts outside the CDR3, is GAGVSQSPRYKVTKRGQDVALRCDPISGHVSLYWYRQALGQGPEFLTYFNYEAQQDKSGLPNDRFSAERPEGSISTLTIQRTEQRDSAMYRCASSLQSGSFSGELFFGEGSRLTVL.

The chain employs TRBV5-6 and TRBJ2-1, with 13 bases matching TRBD2. The CDR3 totals 16 residues. V trimming: 9 bases; J trimming: 11 bases; junction bases outside the gene matches: 17. CDR1 and CDR2 from the germline V gene are SGHDT and YYEEEE. This chain's CDR3 is CATYPGGRTSGGKQFF. The CDR3 DNA reads TGTGCCACCTACCCTGGGGGGCGGACTAGCGGGGGAAAGCAGTTCTTC.

The J gene is TRBJ2-5, the V gene TRBV5-4; no clear D gene. Germline CDR1 SGHNT, CDR2 YYREEE (reference sequence). The CDR3 covers 14 residues. V lost 0 bases and J 1 base, leaving 7 bases between the germline ends. DNA of the CDR3: TGTGCCAGCAGCTTGGCGAGGATCCAAGAGACCCAGTACTTC. Amino acids: CASSLARIQETQYF.

V usage is TRBV27 and J usage is TRBJ2-1; 15 bases match TRBD2. The germline V gene encodes CDR1 MNHEY and CDR2 SMNVEV (reference sequence). The V segment lost 5 bases and the J segment 7 bases; nucleotides outside the gene matches: 3. The CDR3 totals 15 residues. Here the CDR3 DNA reads TGTGCCAGCAGTCGGACTAGCGGGAGGGCGAATGAGCAGTTCTTC. Its translation: CASSRTSGRANEQFF.

This clone came up a few times. The genes are TRBV10-1 and TRBJ2-3; 10 nucleotides agree with TRBD2. CDR1 and CDR2 from the germline V gene are WNHNN and SYGVQD (reference sequence). The CDR3 sequence is 13 residues long. Trimming removed 6 bases from V and 4 bases from J; junction bases left unmatched: 1. The CDR3 bases are TGCGCCAGCAGAGCGGGAGGGGCAGATACGCAGTATTTT. Its translation is CASRAGGADTQYF.

V and J are TRBV5-1 and TRBJ2-7; maybe TRBD2 (6 bases). Per germline, CDR1 SGHRS and CDR2 YFSETQ. The CDR3 covers 15 residues. V was shortened by 2 bases and J by 6 bases, with 18 bases between the two germline ends. Here the CDR3 DNA reads TGCGCCAGCAGCTTCGGCGATGGAGGGGTTAGCGAGCAGTACTTC. This sequence encodes CASSFGDGGVSEQYF.

The genes are TRBV5-1 and TRBJ2-3; 9 bases align to TRBD2. With 4 bases clipped from V and 0 bases from J, the junction kept 6 bases outside the gene matches. Germline V gives CDR1 SGHRS, CDR2 YFSETQ. The CDR3 has 16 amino acids. The CDR3 coding sequence is TGCGCCAGCAGCCTCGCGACTAGCGGTAGCACAGATACGCAGTATTTT. Protein product: CASSLATSGSTDTQYF. Full variable domain (rest looked up from reference TRBV5-1 and TRBJ2-3): KAGVTQTPRYLIKTRGQQVTLSCSPISGHRSVSWYQQTPGQGLQFLFEYFSETQRNKGNFPGRFSGRQFSNSRSEMNVSTLELGDSALYLCASSLATSGSTDTQYFGPGTRLTVL.

V gene TRBV19 combines with J gene TRBJ1-5; tentative D call: TRBD1 (5 bases). V was trimmed by 9 bases and J by 4 bases, leaving 16 bases between them. CDR3 length: 14 residues. Per germline, CDR1 LNHDA and CDR2 SQIVND (reference sequence). DNA of the CDR3: TGTGCCAGCGGACATCAGGGTGGGAATCAGCCCCAGCATTTT. It specifies CASGHQGGNQPQHF.

The V call is TRBV7-9, the J call TRBJ2-5; 7 nucleotides match TRBD2. The germline CDR1 and CDR2 sequences are SEHNR and FQNEAQ (reference sequence). The J segment lost 2 bases and the V segment lost 1 base, leaving 4 bases of the junction unmatched. The CDR3 runs 15 residues. CDR3: CASSLGGEGQETQYF. In DNA, the CDR3 is TGTGCCAGCAGCTTAGGTGGGGAGGGGCAAGAGACCCAGTACTTC.

This clone has a single count. The rearrangement joins TRBV19 to TRBJ1-2; 8 bases map to TRBD1. The CDR3 runs 16 residues. The trim removed 2 bases at V and 3 bases at J, leaving 8 bases unmatched. The germline V gene has CDR1 LNHDA and CDR2 SQIVND (reference sequence). The DNA for the CDR3 is TGTGCCAGTAGTATAAAGACAGGGGAGATCGACTATGGCTACACCTTC. This codes for CASSIKTGEIDYGYTF.

V gene TRBV4-1 combines with J gene TRBJ1-5; 8 bases map to TRBD1. Germline V gene lookup returns CDR1 MGHRA and CDR2 YSYEKL. The V and J ends lost 1 base and 7 bases, in that order; junction bases with no gene match: 6. The CDR3 runs to 15 residues. This chain's CDR3 is CASSQAPTGVQPQHF. DNA of the CDR3: TGCGCCAGCAGCCAAGCCCCGACAGGGGTCCAGCCCCAGCATTTT.

The chain has TRBV6-6 and TRBJ2-5; D gene ambiguous. The end of the DNA fits TRBJ2-7 better, so the J call may be wrong. In germline, CDR1 is MNHNY, CDR2 SVGAGI (reference sequence). This CDR3 spans 15 amino acids. Written as DNA, the CDR3 is TGTGCCAGCAGTTACCAAAAGAAGAGCGCCTACGAGCAGTACTTC. It yields the protein CASSYQKKSAYEQYF.

The rearrangement joins TRBV23-1 to TRBJ2-2; unclear D gene. TRBV23-1 belongs to the ORF category, with a function that is uncertain. The CDR3 runs 13 residues. V gave up 0 bases and J gave up 5 bases, with 4 bases separating them. This CDR3 is CASSQSTTGELFF. The CDR3 coding sequence is TGCGCCAGCAGTCAATCGACAACCGGGGAGCTGTTTTTT.

V usage is TRBV4-3 and J usage is TRBJ2-7, with D possibly being TRBD1 (5 bases). Germline CDR1 is LGHNA and CDR2 is YSLEER. The germline V and J ends were trimmed by 1 base and 3 bases, with 16 bases remaining between them. This CDR3 comprises 16 residues. The CDR3 DNA follows: TGCGCCAGCAGCCAAGCCCTCGGACAATTTATCTACGAGCAGTACTTC. Translating it yields CASSQALGQFIYEQYF.

The rearrangement uses TRBV11-3 and TRBJ2-2; D not certain. Germline V gene sequence: CDR1 SGHNT, CDR2 YENEEA. V lost 4 bases, J lost 6 bases, and 9 bases lay in between. The CDR3 is 13 residues long. CDR3 region: CASSSQFPGELFF. The CDR3 nucleotides read TGTGCCAGCAGCTCACAGTTCCCCGGGGAGCTGTTTTTT.